Below are 4 T cell receptor beta chains sequenced from a single sample in a study of blood T cell repertoires in COVID-19. Clones were sequenced by immunoSEQ multiplex PCR, and TCRdb holds only the in-frame ones, with some missing. The data contain about 170,000 clones, 80% to 95% of them singletons. Sequenced: peripheral blood. Receptor source: a man aged 25 to 40 with COVID-19, enrolled during active disease.

J is TRBJ2-1 and V is TRBV5-1; TRBD2 is a possible D gene (6 bases). V lost 0 bases and J lost 2, with 9 bases in between. This CDR3 has 15 amino acids. Germline CDR1 reads SGHRS; CDR2 reads YFSETQ. The CDR3 DNA reads as TGCGCCAGCAGCTTGGTGTCGGGAGCCTACAATGAGCAGTTCTTC. Protein: CASSLVSGAYNEQFF.

The chain joins TRBV14 to TRBJ1-4; D uncertain. The CDR3 totals 14 residues. Germline assignment: CDR1 SGHDN and CDR2 FVKESK. The V end lost 4 bases, the J end lost 8 bases, and 14 bases lay between the germline ends. The CDR3 DNA is TGTGCCAGCAGCCCTGCCGATTTACGGGAAAAACTGTTTTTT. Protein: CASSPADLREKLFF.

J is TRBJ2-1 and V is TRBV7-7, with TRBD2 matching 7 bases. Germline-derived CDR1 and CDR2 are SSHAT and FNYEAQ (reference sequence). V lost 1 base, J lost 2 bases, and 2 bases stayed unmatched. The CDR3 is 15 amino acids. CDR3 residues: CASSLGGTTYNEQFF. The CDR3 DNA follows: TGTGCCAGCAGCTTAGGGGGGACTACCTACAATGAGCAGTTCTTC.

This chain uses TRBV29-1 with TRBJ2-4; D is unresolved. The CDR3 sequence is 16 residues long. Trimming removed 4 bases from V and 0 bases from J, with 16 bases in between. Germline CDR1 SQVTM, CDR2 ANQGSEA. In nucleotides, the CDR3 is TGCAGCGTTGTGAGTTTTGTAGGCGGAGCCAAAAACATTCAGTACTTC. It yields the protein CSVVSFVGGAKNIQYF.